The 9 T cell receptor beta chains below all came from one sample that was sequenced in a study of molecular identifiers for immune sequencing clone quantification. TCRdb redid the calling of the PCR reads with MiXCR, one entry per CDR3 protein. The table includes about 320,000 distinct CDR3 sequences, roughly 24% detected once. Sequencing used naive CD8+ T cells from blood, with Jurkat cell RNA spiked in. Subset described: FACS-sorted CD8+CD4-CCR7+CD45RA+ naive T cells. The receptors shown here come from a human donor in good health. Some libraries in this study had Jurkat cell RNA spiked in.

This clonotype has only a few counts. A read error may be the cause here, since a much bigger clone is one base away. V and J are TRBV29-1 and TRBJ2-1; D may correspond to TRBD1 or TRBD2 (5 bases each). From germline, CDR1 is SQVTM and CDR2 ANQGSEA. The CDR3 length is 11 residues. The CDR3 here is CSVEPGASTSF. The CDR3 nucleotides read TGCAGCGTTGAACCCGGGGCTAGCACATCCTTC.

CDR3 DNA: TGTGCCAGCAGCCCTCCTATCCAAGAGACCCAGTACTTC. This codes for CASSPPIQETQYF. The chain uses TRBV7-9 and TRBJ2-5; D is ambiguous. V lost 5 bases, J lost 1 base, and 8 bases lay in between. Per the germline V gene, CDR1 is SEHNR and CDR2 is FQNEAQ (reference sequence). The CDR3 is 13 residues long. The full variable domain, completed using reference TRBV7-9 and TRBJ2-5, is DTGVSQNPRHKITKRGQNVTFRCDPISEHNRLYWYRQTLGQGPEFLTYFQNEAQLEKSRLLSDRFSAERPKGSFSTLEIQRTEQGDSAMYLCASSPPIQETQYFGPGTRLLVL.

The chain couples TRBV7-9 to TRBJ2-5; 11 bases match TRBD2. Losses at the gene ends were 5 bases for V and 5 bases for J; bases not matched to a gene: 10. The CDR3 is 16 residues long. Germline CDR1 and CDR2: SEHNR and FQNEAQ (reference sequence). DNA of the CDR3: TGTGCCAGCAGCCACCAACTAGCGGGAGCGTTCGAGACCCAGTACTTC. Encoded protein: CASSHQLAGAFETQYF.

This chain joins TRBV7-8 and TRBJ1-1; D possibly corresponds to TRBD1 (5 bases). Germline CDR1 SGHVS, CDR2 FQNEAQ. V was cut by 5 bases and J by 3 bases, with 13 bases left in between. The CDR3 runs 14 residues. The CDR3 reads CASSQYVGDTEAFF. CDR3 sequence (DNA): TGTGCCAGCAGCCAGTACGTAGGGGACACTGAAGCTTTCTTT.

This clonotype has a handful of counts. The V call is TRBV7-3, the J call TRBJ2-5; D is possibly TRBD2 (6 bases). CDR1 SGHTA and CDR2 FQGTGA come from the germline V gene. The V end lost 3 bases, the J end lost 5 bases, and 16 bases lay between the germline ends. CDR3 size: 15 residues. DNA for the CDR3: TGTGCCAGCAGCTTCGGTACCGGGACTTTGGAGACCCAGTACTTC. Residues: CASSFGTGTLETQYF.

In its sample, this clonotype was seen many times. The rearrangement links TRBV5-1 to TRBJ2-7; 8 bases are shared with TRBD1. Per the germline V gene, CDR1 is SGHRS and CDR2 is YFSETQ. V was clipped by 0 bases and J by 3 bases; unmatched bases: 5. The CDR3 sequence is 15 residues long. CDR3 sequence reads: CASSLDLTGVYEQYF. The CDR3 region has the DNA TGCGCCAGCAGCTTGGACCTGACAGGGGTCTACGAGCAGTACTTC.

The V gene is TRBV12-3 or TRBV12-4, the J gene TRBJ2-3; 10 bases map to TRBD2. The J call could be wrong; TRBJ2-5 is a better fit for the DNA end. This CDR3 comprises 16 residues. Here the CDR3 DNA reads TGTGCCAGCAGTTCTCGGGCTAGCGGGAGTTCGGAGACCCAGTACTTC. Its translation: CASSSRASGSSETQYF.

This clonotype was detected many times. The rearrangement links TRBV7-9 to TRBJ1-2; D is unresolved. Germline CDR1 SEHNR, CDR2 FQNEAQ (reference sequence). The CDR3 runs 16 residues. Deletions cut 2 bases from V and 2 bases from J, with 15 bases between. This CDR3 reads CASSLSLEELNYGYTF. The CDR3 coding sequence is TGTGCCAGCAGCTTATCTCTGGAGGAACTAAACTATGGCTACACCTTC.

This clonotype was detected a few times. DNA for the CDR3: TGTGCCAGCAGCGCAAGGACTAGCGGGGGTTACAGCTCCTACAATGAGCAGTTCTTC. Translation gives CASSARTSGGYSSYNEQFF. This rearrangement joins TRBV9 to TRBJ2-1, with TRBD2 identical over 13 bases. V was clipped by 3 bases and J by 0 bases; unmatched bases: 9. Germline CDR1 is SGDLS and CDR2 is YYNGEE. The CDR3 length is 19 residues.